A single sample gave rise to the 24 T cell receptor beta chains below, sequenced in a study of CD8 T cells in Susac syndrome. Random hexamers were used to reverse transcribe the RNA input (roughly 0.5 to 1 ug). TCRdb passed the immunoSEQ multiplex PCR reads through MiXCR, listing each CDR3 protein once. The sample has 100,000 to 150,000 distinct CDR3 sequences; approximately 94% are singletons. The material sequenced was CD4+ T cells from PBMCs. These TCRs come from a human donor with multiple sclerosis.

V and J are TRBV30 and TRBJ1-3; no clear D. Trimming cost V 1 base and J 3 bases, with 1 base left between them. Germline CDR1 reads GTSNPN; CDR2 reads SVGIG (reference sequence). CDR3 length: 11 amino acids. The CDR3 loop is CAWSGGNTIYF. The CDR3 bases are TGTGCCTGGAGTGGTGGAAACACCATATATTTT.

This sequence joins TRBV18 and TRBJ2-3; 8 bases agree with TRBD2. From germline, CDR1 is KGHSH and CDR2 LQKENI. CDR3 length: 16 amino acids. V trimming: 4 bases; J trimming: 1 base; junction bases outside the gene matches: 7. For the CDR3, the DNA is TGTGCCAGCTCACTGACCGGGGGGGGGCGCACAGATACGCAGTATTTT. Translated, it gives CASSLTGGGRTDTQYF.

The rearrangement joins TRBV12-3 or TRBV12-4 to TRBJ1-5, with D unresolved. This CDR3 spans 14 amino acids. Trimming left V 2 bases short and J 3 bases short, with 8 bases between. As DNA, the CDR3 is TGTGCCAGCAGTTTAACCGGTTTCAATCAGCCCCAGCATTTT. Protein sequence: CASSLTGFNQPQHF.

The chain has TRBV30 and TRBJ2-3; a possible D gene is TRBD1 (6 bases). CDR3 size: 12 residues. Germline lookup yields CDR1 GTSNPN and CDR2 SVGIG (reference sequence). The germline V and J ends were trimmed by 1 base and 8 bases, with 10 bases remaining between them. The DNA for the CDR3 is TGTGCCTGGAGTGACTCAGGGGCTACGCAGTATTTT. This sequence encodes CAWSDSGATQYF.

The chain recombines TRBV5-1 with TRBJ2-1; D perhaps matches TRBD2 (6 bases). The CDR3 is 17 amino acids. CDR1 is SGHRS and CDR2 is YFSETQ in the germline V gene. The ends were cut back, 0 bases at V and 2 bases at J, with 15 bases in the middle. The CDR3 sequence: CASSLAWNSGTYNEQFF. Written as DNA, the CDR3 is TGCGCCAGCAGCTTGGCCTGGAATAGCGGAACCTACAATGAGCAGTTCTTC.

The V call is TRBV30, the J call TRBJ1-2; no clear D gene. This CDR3 region has 13 residues. Germline loops: CDR1 GTSNPN, CDR2 SVGIG (reference sequence). With 1 base removed from V and 0 bases from J, the gap between germline ends came to 6 bases. DNA for the CDR3: TGTGCCTGGAGTGCCATGGCTAACTATGGCTACACCTTC. It encodes CAWSAMANYGYTF.

The rearrangement joins TRBV18 to TRBJ2-7; D might be TRBD1 (6 bases). In germline, CDR1 is KGHSH, CDR2 LQKENI. Trimming took off 0 bases at V and 3 bases at J, with 9 bases between the two ends. The CDR3 extends over 14 amino acids. CDR3 amino acids: CASSPPTGNYEQYF. CDR3 coding DNA: TGTGCCAGCTCACCACCGACAGGAAACTACGAGCAGTACTTC.

The chain's CDR3 is CASSRTGQGNTEAFF. DNA of the CDR3: TGTGCCAGCAGCCGAACGGGCCAGGGGAACACTGAAGCTTTCTTT. V gene TRBV3-1 combines with J gene TRBJ1-1, with a possible D match to TRBD1 (5 bases). This CDR3 has 15 amino acids. Germline CDR1 is LGHDT and CDR2 is YNNKEL (reference sequence). V dropped 4 bases and J dropped 1 base, with 13 bases sitting between them.

The CDR3 region has the DNA TGTGCCAGCTCACCCGGACAGACCAACACTGAAGCTTTCTTT. Residues: CASSPGQTNTEAFF. The rearrangement joins TRBV18 to TRBJ1-1; perhaps TRBD1 as D (6 bases). Germline CDR1 KGHSH, CDR2 LQKENI. V lost 3 bases and J 2 bases, leaving 10 bases between the germline ends. The CDR3 is made up of 14 amino acids.

The rearrangement joins TRBV19 to TRBJ2-7; unclear D gene. The CDR3 consists of 15 residues. CDR1 is LNHDA and CDR2 is SQIVND in the germline V gene (reference sequence). V gave up 5 bases and J gave up 2 bases, with 16 bases separating them. CDR3 protein: CASSRADPPAYEQYF. CDR3 coding DNA: TGTGCCAGTAGTCGAGCCGACCCGCCCGCCTACGAGCAGTACTTC.

The V call is TRBV27, the J call TRBJ1-2; D is unclear. The CDR3 sequence is 15 residues long. V was cut by 1 base and J by 6 bases, with 15 bases left in between. Per germline, CDR1 MNHEY and CDR2 SMNVEV (reference sequence). The DNA of the CDR3 is TGTGCCAGCAGTTTATGGACCCCAGAGGTCGATGGCTACACCTTC. Translated: CASSLWTPEVDGYTF.

V usage is TRBV27 and J usage is TRBJ1-5; no definite D call. The CDR3 is 16 residues long. The ends were cut back, 3 bases at V and 0 bases at J, with 12 bases in the middle. Looked up from germline, CDR1 is MNHEY and CDR2 is SMNVEV (reference sequence). The CDR3 protein is CASSFGGSSSNQPQHF. In DNA form, the CDR3 reads TGTGCCAGCAGTTTCGGAGGCTCGAGTAGCAATCAGCCCCAGCATTTT.

This chain uses TRBV20-1 with TRBJ2-7, with D perhaps matching TRBD2 (6 bases). The germline V gene encodes CDR1 DFQATT and CDR2 SNEGSKA (reference sequence). Trimming stripped 4 bases from V and 3 bases from J, with 13 bases between. This CDR3 contains 13 residues. CDR3 residues: CSATGTANYEQYF. The CDR3 DNA sequence: TGCAGTGCTACCGGGACTGCCAACTACGAGCAGTACTTC.

V gene TRBV12-3 or TRBV12-4 combines with J gene TRBJ2-3; the match to TRBD2 covers 11 bases. V lost 6 bases to trimming and J lost 6 bases; unmatched junction nucleotides: 8. This CDR3 is 15 amino acids long. CDR3 sequence: CASSTLLAGGDTQYF. CDR3 DNA: TGTGCCAGCAGCACCTTGCTAGCGGGAGGTGATACGCAGTATTTT.

The J gene is TRBJ2-4, the V gene TRBV29-1; 10 bases agree with TRBD1. CDR1 SQVTM and CDR2 ANQGSEA come from the germline V gene. After removal of 7 bases from V and 7 bases from J, the junction contained 7 bases not matched to a gene. The CDR3 runs 13 residues. CDR3 residues: CSGTGTGDNIQYF. Here the CDR3 DNA reads TGCAGCGGTACCGGGACAGGGGATAACATTCAGTACTTC.

The chain couples TRBV19 to TRBJ2-3, with a possible D match to TRBD1 (6 bases). V was pared by 6 bases and J by 0 bases, with 10 bases between. The germline gives CDR1 LNHDA, CDR2 SQIVND (reference sequence). The CDR3 totals 14 residues. The CDR3 DNA follows: TGTGCCAGTAGGGACAGAACTAGCACAGATACGCAGTATTTT. Protein: CASRDRTSTDTQYF.

This sequence joins TRBV30 and TRBJ1-1; D is perhaps TRBD1 (6 bases). CDR3 length equals 16 residues. Trimming shortened V by 0 bases and J by 3 bases, and 17 bases separated the two germline ends. The germline gives CDR1 GTSNPN, CDR2 SVGIG (reference sequence). CDR3 sequence (DNA): TGTGCCTGGAGTGTATGGGGGCAGCCCGGGCACACTGAAGCTTTCTTT. It yields the protein CAWSVWGQPGHTEAFF.

In DNA, the CDR3 is TGTGCCAGCAGTTACTCTATTTCAGGGAGTCTCTACGAGCAGTACTTC. Its translation: CASSYSISGSLYEQYF. The chain links TRBV6-5 to TRBJ2-7; D tentatively reads TRBD1 or TRBD2 (5 bases each). Germline CDR1 reads MNHEY; CDR2 reads SVGAGI. The CDR3 runs to 16 residues. The ends were cut back, 0 bases at V and 3 bases at J, with 15 bases in the middle.

V usage is TRBV7-9 and J usage is TRBJ1-1; a weak D match, TRBD1 (5 bases). The V gene lost 0 bases and the J gene lost 2 bases, with 7 bases spanning the gap. The length of the CDR3 is 14 residues. Germline CDR1 SEHNR, CDR2 FQNEAQ (reference sequence). CDR3 region: CASSLAQGNTEAFF. Written as DNA, the CDR3 is TGTGCCAGCAGCTTAGCGCAGGGAAACACTGAAGCTTTCTTT.

This chain uses TRBV5-4 with TRBJ2-5; 13 bases are a match to TRBD2. J lost 2 bases, V lost 0 bases, and 1 base had no gene match. CDR3 length: 16 residues. CDR1 is SGHNT and CDR2 is YYREEE in the germline V gene (reference sequence). The CDR3 DNA is TGTGCCAGCAGCTTGGCACTAGCGGGAGGGCAAGAGACCCAGTACTTC. As protein: CASSLALAGGQETQYF.

This sequence joins TRBV20-1 and TRBJ1-1; D unresolved. The V and J ends lost 2 bases and 0 bases respectively, with 10 bases between them. The germline CDR1 and CDR2 sequences are DFQATT and SNEGSKA (reference sequence). The CDR3 runs to 14 residues. The CDR3 DNA reads as TGCAGTGCTAGAAGCGGCAGCATGAACACTGAAGCTTTCTTT. This codes for CSARSGSMNTEAFF.

Only one count was recorded for this clonotype. The rearrangement joins TRBV27 to TRBJ1-1, with D uncertain. Germline V gene lookup returns CDR1 MNHEY and CDR2 SMNVEV (reference sequence). The CDR3 runs 16 residues. Trimming took off 5 bases at V and 4 bases at J, with 20 bases between the two ends. The CDR3 bases are TGTGCCAGCAGTCCCCGGCCCTCTTATCATGGCACTGAAGCTTTCTTT. Translating gives CASSPRPSYHGTEAFF.

The chain joins TRBV5-1 to TRBJ2-7, with 9 bases aligning to TRBD1. CDR1 and CDR2 (germline): SGHRS, YFSETQ. This CDR3 spans 14 amino acids. Trimming cost V 2 bases and J 5 bases; bases outside gene matches: 5. CDR3 in amino acids: CASSFGTGKDEQYF. The CDR3, as DNA: TGCGCCAGCAGCTTCGGGACAGGGAAGGACGAGCAGTACTTC. Drawing the rest from reference TRBV5-1 and TRBJ2-7, the complete variable domain is KAGVTQTPRYLIKTRGQQVTLSCSPISGHRSVSWYQQTPGQGLQFLFEYFSETQRNKGNFPGRFSGRQFSNSRSEMNVSTLELGDSALYLCASSFGTGKDEQYFGPGTRLTVT.

This rearrangement joins TRBV2 to TRBJ1-1; the D gene is possibly TRBD1 (5 bases). V was trimmed by 7 bases and J by 1 base, leaving 13 bases between them. The V gene's germline CDR1 is SNHLY and CDR2 FYNNEI. The CDR3 totals 14 residues. The CDR3 sequence: CASTREEGNTEAFF. The CDR3 nucleotides are TGTGCCAGCACCAGGGAGGAGGGGAACACTGAAGCTTTCTTT. The full variable domain, with the rest looked up from reference TRBV2 and TRBJ1-1, is EPEVTQTPSHQVTQMGQEVILRCVPISNHLYFYWYRQILGQKVEFLVSFYNNEISEKSEIFDDQFSVERPDGSNFTLKIRSTKLEDSAMYFCASTREEGNTEAFFGQGTRLTVV.